These 17 T cell receptor beta chains were all obtained from the same sample, sequenced in a study of T cell repertoires in cytomegalovirus infection. TCRdb ran MiXCR on the reads and lists one entry per CDR3 protein. The data show 150,000 to 200,000 distinct CDR3 sequences, about 20% seen once. The sequenced material came from PBMCs. Receptors were obtained from a human donor in good health (CMV status not recorded). Some clones in this sample may be carry-over from other donors' samples.

This clonotype was recorded at least ten times. This sequence joins TRBV2 and TRBJ2-7; 9 positions match TRBD2. Looked up from germline, CDR1 is SNHLY and CDR2 is FYNNEI. The junction had 1 base not matched to a gene; V was cut back by 5 bases and J by 2 bases. This CDR3 has 13 residues. The CDR3 is CASSRTSAYEQYF. Written as DNA, the CDR3 is TGTGCCAGCAGTCGGACTAGCGCCTACGAGCAGTACTTC.

This clonotype appeared many times. This chain uses TRBV7-8 with TRBJ2-7; D could derive from TRBD1 or TRBD2 (5 bases each). The CDR3 runs to 15 residues. Trimming took 1 base from V and 3 from J, leaving 13 bases between them. In germline, CDR1 is SGHVS, CDR2 FQNEAQ. CDR3 nucleotide sequence: TGTGCCAGCAGCTTAGATCCGGGGACGATCTACGAGCAGTACTTC. Protein sequence: CASSLDPGTIYEQYF.

This chain connects TRBV15 to TRBJ2-1, with a weak D call TRBD1 (6 bases). This CDR3 is built from 15 residues. Germline CDR1 reads LNHNV; CDR2 reads YYDKDF (reference sequence). The V end lost 3 bases, the J end lost 2 bases, and 11 bases lay between the germline ends. The CDR3 DNA reads TGTGCCACCAGCAGGGGCTGGGACACCTACAATGAGCAGTTCTTC. Encoded protein: CATSRGWDTYNEQFF.

This clonotype was seen more than once but under ten times. The J gene is TRBJ2-5, the V gene TRBV5-1, with 11 bases that match TRBD2. V shed 4 bases and J 2 bases; nucleotides not matched to a gene: 7. The CDR3 contains 16 residues. The germline V gene encodes CDR1 SGHRS and CDR2 YFSETQ. The chain's CDR3 is CASSQQLAGVQETQYF. The CDR3, as DNA: TGCGCCAGCAGCCAGCAACTAGCGGGGGTTCAAGAGACCCAGTACTTC.

The chain links TRBV12-5 to TRBJ1-1; TRBD1 matches 7 bases. V gave up 0 bases and J gave up 0 bases; unmatched junction bases: 7. The CDR3 is 17 residues long. Looked up from germline, CDR1 is LGHNT and CDR2 is FRNRAP. CDR3 DNA sequence: TGTGCTAGTGGTTTGGTACAGGGGAATCATATGAACACTGAAGCTTTCTTT. This codes for CASGLVQGNHMNTEAFF.

The sample holds a few counts of this clonotype. CDR3 DNA: TGTGCCAGCAGTTCCCCAGGGGGCAAATCCTCCTACGAGCAGTACTTC. Translating it yields CASSSPGGKSSYEQYF. The chain has TRBV12-3 or TRBV12-4 and TRBJ2-7; TRBD1 aligns across 8 bases. Trimming removed 4 bases from V and 0 bases from J; junction bases left unmatched: 8. The CDR3 covers 16 residues.

This clonotype has just a few counts. V usage is TRBV7-9 and J usage is TRBJ2-2, with D unresolved. CDR3 size: 12 residues. Germline V gene lookup returns CDR1 SEHNR and CDR2 FQNEAQ (reference sequence). Trimming took off 5 bases at V and 5 bases at J, with 6 bases between the two ends. The CDR3 nucleotides read TGTGCCAGCAGCCGCCCGACCGGGGAGCTGTTTTTT. Its translation is CASSRPTGELFF.

J is TRBJ2-1 and V is TRBV5-5; TRBD2 matches at 7 bases. Germline V CDR1 and CDR2: SGHKS, YYEKEE (reference sequence). V was pared by 7 bases and J by 5 bases, with 12 bases of the junction left unmatched. The CDR3 runs 15 residues. CDR3 sequence (DNA): TGTGCCAGCCTCTTTCCAGGCGGGGGAAACAATGAGCAGTTCTTC. Translated, it gives CASLFPGGGNNEQFF.

This clonotype was found many times. The chain's CDR3 is CASSPQRTGELFF. For the CDR3, the DNA is TGTGCCAGCAGCCCCCAAAGGACCGGGGAGCTGTTTTTT. The gene calls are TRBV7-2 and TRBJ2-2; D call uncertain. Between the trimmed V and J ends, which lost 5 bases and 5 bases, there was a span of 9 bases. The CDR3 consists of 13 residues. The germline V gene has CDR1 SGHTA and CDR2 FQGNSA.

This clonotype has a count of ten or more. The V gene is TRBV7-9, the J gene TRBJ2-5, with 16 bases identical to TRBD2. Germline CDR1 and CDR2: SEHNR and FQNEAQ (reference sequence). The CDR3 runs to 16 residues. V lost 4 bases, J lost 5 bases, and 4 bases stayed unmatched. In nucleotides, the CDR3 is TGTGCCAGCAGCTCGGGACTAGCGGGAGGGTATGAGACCCAGTACTTC. This translates into CASSSGLAGGYETQYF.

This clonotype has ten or more counts. The chain joins TRBV7-2 to TRBJ1-1; D call uncertain. Germline lookup yields CDR1 SGHTA and CDR2 FQGNSA. This CDR3 spans 15 amino acids. Trimming took off 1 base at V and 0 bases at J, with 9 bases between the two ends. Here the CDR3 reads CASSLDGSLNTEAFF. For the CDR3, the DNA is TGTGCCAGCAGCTTAGATGGGAGCCTGAACACTGAAGCTTTCTTT.

V and J are TRBV28 and TRBJ2-7; 9 bases agree with TRBD1. Germline CDR1 MDHEN, CDR2 SYDVKM. The CDR3 spans 15 residues. Trimming removed 5 bases from V and 5 bases from J; junction bases left unmatched: 10. The CDR3 loop reads CASSPTGTGYHEQYF. The DNA of the CDR3 is TGTGCCAGCAGTCCGACCGGGACAGGGTACCACGAGCAGTACTTC.

The chain uses TRBV6-2 or TRBV6-3 and TRBJ1-5, with 12 positions matching TRBD1. CDR3 size: 16 residues. CDR1 is MNHEY and CDR2 is SVGEGT in the germline V gene. V was clipped by 5 bases and J by 4 bases; unmatched bases: 6. The CDR3, as DNA: TGTGCCAGCAGTCCCCGGGACAGGGGGCAAAATCAGCCCCAGCATTTT. It encodes CASSPRDRGQNQPQHF.

At least ten counts were recorded for this clonotype. The chain is built from TRBV7-2 and TRBJ2-1, with D hard to call. Trimming pared 5 bases from V and 5 bases from J, leaving 19 bases between. Germline CDR1 SGHTA, CDR2 FQGNSA. This CDR3 comprises 16 residues. The CDR3, as DNA: TGTGCCAGCAGCCGCCAACTGCGATCCGGTCACAATGAGCAGTTCTTC. Translating gives CASSRQLRSGHNEQFF.

This clonotype was recorded many times. V and J are TRBV7-8 and TRBJ2-1; D is perhaps TRBD1 or TRBD2 (9 bases each). V was shortened by 1 base and J by 8 bases, with 39 bases between the two germline ends. CDR1 and CDR2 (germline): SGHVS, FQNEAQ. The CDR3 covers 23 residues. The CDR3 loop is CASSLDRPGFRDRDAGGRDEQFF. The CDR3, as DNA: TGTGCCAGCAGCTTAGATCGTCCGGGCTTCCGGGACAGGGACGCGGGAGGGCGGGATGAGCAGTTCTTC.

This clonotype was recorded at least ten times. This sequence joins TRBV7-2 and TRBJ1-2, with a possible D match to TRBD1 (6 bases). The CDR3 runs 13 residues. With 0 bases removed from V and 4 bases from J, the gap between germline ends came to 6 bases. In germline, CDR1 is SGHTA, CDR2 FQGNSA. DNA of the CDR3: TGTGCCAGCAGCTTAGCACAGGGCTATGGCTACACCTTC. It yields the protein CASSLAQGYGYTF.

The chain joins TRBV6-5 to TRBJ2-1; TRBD2 is a possible D gene (6 bases). Between the trimmed V and J ends, which lost 2 bases and 12 bases, there was a span of 17 bases. CDR1 and CDR2 (germline): MNHEY, SVGAGI. There are 14 residues in the CDR3. This chain's CDR3 is CASSYNAPGDSQFF. CDR3 nucleotide sequence: TGTGCCAGCAGTTACAATGCCCCGGGGGACTCGCAGTTCTTC.